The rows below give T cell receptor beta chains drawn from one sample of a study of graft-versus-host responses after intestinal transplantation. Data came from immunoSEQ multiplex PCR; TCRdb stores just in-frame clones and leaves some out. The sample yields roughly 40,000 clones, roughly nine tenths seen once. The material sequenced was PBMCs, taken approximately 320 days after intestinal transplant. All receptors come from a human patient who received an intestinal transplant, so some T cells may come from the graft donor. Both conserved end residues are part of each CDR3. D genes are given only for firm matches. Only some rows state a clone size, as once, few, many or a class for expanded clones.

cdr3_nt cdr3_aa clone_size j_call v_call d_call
TGCGCCAGCAGCCAAGTCGGGACAGGGGGCAATGAGCAGTTCTTC CASSQVGTGGNEQFF - TRBJ2-1 TRBV4-1 TRBD1
TGCGCCAGCAGCTCCCTAGGGGAGGGTAGCTATGGCTACACCTTC CASSSLGEGSYGYTF - TRBJ1-2 TRBV5-1 -
TGTGCCAGCAGTTTGTGGGGGGGTGGAAACACCATATATTTT CASSLWGGGNTIYF - TRBJ1-3 TRBV28 -
TGTGCCAGCTCACCCGGAGGTACGCAGTATTTT CASSPGGTQYF once TRBJ2-3 TRBV18 -
TGTGCCAGCAACCCTGGGGGCAGCTCTGGAAACACCATATATTTT CASNPGGSSGNTIYF - TRBJ1-3 TRBV2 -
TGTGCCAGCAGCGTAGTCCGAGGGGGCTGCTCTGGAAACACCATATATTTT CASSVVRGGCSGNTIYF - TRBJ1-3 TRBV9 TRBD1
TGCGCCAGCAGCCAAGAGAGGGGGCGCGTAGCGGGGTACACAGATACGCAGTATTTT CASSQERGRVAGYTDTQYF - TRBJ2-3 TRBV4-1 -
TGCGCCAGCAGTGAGGGCTACGGGGGACTCACCTACAATGAGCAGTTCTTC CASSEGYGGLTYNEQFF - TRBJ2-1 TRBV10-2 -
TGTGCCAGCAGCTTAGCGCCACTAGCGGGGGGGCGAGCCTACGAGCAGTACTTC CASSLAPLAGGRAYEQYF - TRBJ2-7 TRBV7-2 TRBD2
TGTGCCAGTAGTATTTTCGGGGGCGCGGTCTACGAGCAGTACTTC CASSIFGGAVYEQYF - TRBJ2-7 TRBV19 -
TGCGCCAGCAGCTTGGCCGGTGATACGCAGTATTTT CASSLAGDTQYF - TRBJ2-3 TRBV5-1 -
TGTGCCAGCAGCCCCCAGCGGGGTGGCACAGATACGCAGTATTTT CASSPQRGGTDTQYF - TRBJ2-3 TRBV5-4 TRBD2
TGTGCCAGCAGTTACTCGAGAGCTAGAGCCACCGGGGAGCTGTTTTTT CASSYSRARATGELFF - TRBJ2-2 TRBV6-6 -
TGTGCCAGCAGTCCCGACTGGGAGGAACAGTACTTC CASSPDWEEQYF - TRBJ2-7 TRBV6-1 -
TGTGCCAGCAGAGAGTCAGGGAGTGGGAATGAGCAGTTCTTC CASRESGSGNEQFF - TRBJ2-1 TRBV6-5 -
TGTGCCAGCAGTGATGACTATAAGACCGGGGAGCTGTTTTTT CASSDDYKTGELFF - TRBJ2-2 TRBV2 -
TGTGCCACCAGCAGAGGGGGGCCGGACACCGGGGAGCTGTTTTTT CATSRGGPDTGELFF - TRBJ2-2 TRBV15 -
TGTGCCAGCAGCCAAGATAGGTTCGGGACAGGGCGGAACACCGGGGAGCTGTTTTTT CASSQDRFGTGRNTGELFF once TRBJ2-2 TRBV4-2 TRBD1
TGCAGCGCCCGACAGGGGTGGAGTAACACTGAAGCTTTCTTT CSARQGWSNTEAFF - TRBJ1-1 TRBV29-1 TRBD1
TGTGCCAGTAGTCCTCGGACACTAGCTGCCCCTAACGAGCAGTACTTC CASSPRTLAAPNEQYF - TRBJ2-7 TRBV19 -
TGTGCCAGCAGTCCACCCCGACAGGTCTCCTACAATGAGCAGTTCTTC CASSPPRQVSYNEQFF - TRBJ2-1 TRBV28 -
TGTGCCAGCAGTGAAAGAGGGACAGGGAGCTCCTATAATTCACCCCTCCACTTT CASSERGTGSSYNSPLHF - TRBJ1-6 TRBV6-1 TRBD1
TGTGCCAGCTCACCTGGACTAGCGGGATCCGATACGCAGTATTTT CASSPGLAGSDTQYF - TRBJ2-3 TRBV18 TRBD2
TGTGCCAGCAGTGTGGACAACCACAATGAGCAGTTCTTC CASSVDNHNEQFF once TRBJ2-1 TRBV28 -
TGTGCCAGCAGTGAGCCCGGGACACCTCAGCCCCAGCATTTT CASSEPGTPQPQHF - TRBJ1-5 TRBV25-1 -
TGTGCCAGCAGCTTATTGGGAGCCGGGGAGCTGTTTTTT CASSLLGAGELFF - TRBJ2-2 TRBV7-2 -
TGTGCCATCAGAACTACTAGCGACTATACTTCCTACAATGAGCAGTTCTTC CAIRTTSDYTSYNEQFF - TRBJ2-1 TRBV10-3 TRBD2
TGTGCCAGCAGTGGGGGGCGGGTATCCTACAATGAGCAGTTCTTC CASSGGRVSYNEQFF few TRBJ2-1 TRBV2 -
TGTGCCAGCAGCTTGGAGGCGGAGTCCTACGAGCAGTACTTC CASSLEAESYEQYF - TRBJ2-7 TRBV5-5 -
TGTGCCAGCAGCTTGACTAGCGGGGCCCCCTACGAGCAGTACTTC CASSLTSGAPYEQYF - TRBJ2-7 TRBV5-5 TRBD2
TGTGCCAGCAGCCAACGAGAGCGGGGGGGGGTCTATGAGCAGTTCTTC CASSQRERGGVYEQFF - TRBJ2-1 TRBV4-2 TRBD2
TGTGCCAGCAGCCCCCAAGTAGGGGGGTTCCCTAGCACAGGTACGCAGTATTTT CASSPQVGGFPSTGTQYF - TRBJ2-3 TRBV9 -
TGTGCCAGCAGTGGGACTAGCGGGGGGGCAGATACGCAGTATTTT CASSGTSGGADTQYF - TRBJ2-3 TRBV6-1 TRBD2
TGTGCCAGCAGCCAAGGGGGGGGGACCTCTCAATATGGCTACACCTTC CASSQGGGTSQYGYTF - TRBJ1-2 TRBV4-2 -
TGCGCCAGCAGTGACGATAGAGGAGGGGGTGCCGGGGAGCTGTTTTTT CASSDDRGGGAGELFF - TRBJ2-2 TRBV4-1 -
TGCGCCAGCAGCTTGGCCGTTAGCCGCACAGATACGCAGTATTTT CASSLAVSRTDTQYF - TRBJ2-3 TRBV5-1 -
TGTGCCAGCAGTTTAAACAGGTTGAATAATGAAAAACTGTTTTTT CASSLNRLNNEKLFF - TRBJ1-4 TRBV6-5 -
TGTGCCAGCAGCTTTTATTTCATAGACCCCTACTATGGCTACACCTTC CASSFYFIDPYYGYTF once TRBJ1-2 TRBV5-5 -
TGTGCCAGCAGCAAAGAGCTAGGCAGGAGCTCCTACGAGCAGTACTTC CASSKELGRSSYEQYF few TRBJ2-7 TRBV21-1 -
TGTGCCAGCAGCCCTAGAGCAGGGTACACTGAAGCTTTCTTT CASSPRAGYTEAFF - TRBJ1-1 TRBV7-2 -
TGTGCCAGCAAGGCTAGCGGGGCGCAAGGAGAGACCCAGTACTTC CASKASGAQGETQYF - TRBJ2-5 TRBV6-5 TRBD2
TGTGCCAGTAGTATTTCCCCGACCTACGAGCAGTACTTC CASSISPTYEQYF - TRBJ2-7 TRBV19 -
TGTGCCAGCAGCTTGGGACAGACGGATGGCTACACCTTC CASSLGQTDGYTF - TRBJ1-2 TRBV11-1 TRBD1